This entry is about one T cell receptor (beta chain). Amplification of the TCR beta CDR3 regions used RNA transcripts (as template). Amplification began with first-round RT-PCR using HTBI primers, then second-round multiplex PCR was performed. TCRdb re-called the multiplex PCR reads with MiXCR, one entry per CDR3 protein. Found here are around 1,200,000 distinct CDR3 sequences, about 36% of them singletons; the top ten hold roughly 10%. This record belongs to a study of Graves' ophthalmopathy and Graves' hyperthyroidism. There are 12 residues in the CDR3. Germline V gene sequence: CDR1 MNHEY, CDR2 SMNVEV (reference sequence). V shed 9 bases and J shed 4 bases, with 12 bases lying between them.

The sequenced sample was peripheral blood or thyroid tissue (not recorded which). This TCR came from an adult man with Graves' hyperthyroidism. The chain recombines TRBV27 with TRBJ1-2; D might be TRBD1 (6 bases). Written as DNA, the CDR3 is TGTGCCAGTAGGGACACCTCCTATGGCTACACCTTC. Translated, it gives CASRDTSYGYTF.